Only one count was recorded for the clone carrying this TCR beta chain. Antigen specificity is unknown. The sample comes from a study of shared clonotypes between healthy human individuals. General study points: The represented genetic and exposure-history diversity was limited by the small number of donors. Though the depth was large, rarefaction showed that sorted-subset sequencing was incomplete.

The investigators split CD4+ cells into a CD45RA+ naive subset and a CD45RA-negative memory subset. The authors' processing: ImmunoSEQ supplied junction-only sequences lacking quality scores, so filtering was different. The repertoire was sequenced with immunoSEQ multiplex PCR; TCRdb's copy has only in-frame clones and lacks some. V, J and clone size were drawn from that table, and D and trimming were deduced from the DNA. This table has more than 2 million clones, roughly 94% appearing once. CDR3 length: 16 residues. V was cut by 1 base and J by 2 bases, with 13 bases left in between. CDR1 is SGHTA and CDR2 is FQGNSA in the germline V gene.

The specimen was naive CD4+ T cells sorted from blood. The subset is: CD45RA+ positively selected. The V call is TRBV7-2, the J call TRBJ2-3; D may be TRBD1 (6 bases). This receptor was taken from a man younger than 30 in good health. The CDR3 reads CASSLDYGDITDTQYF. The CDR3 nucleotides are TGTGCCAGCAGCTTAGATTACGGGGACATCACAGATACGCAGTATTTT.